This T cell receptor (beta chain) came from a study of T-cell reconstitution after alpha-beta-depleted transplantation in children. There are many counts of this clonotype. CDR1 and CDR2 (germline): MNHEY, SMNVEV (reference sequence). The CDR3 is 16 residues long. Germline trimming cut 2 bases from V and 2 bases from J; bases unmatched to any gene: 1. During its preparation, the TCRbeta library received unique molecular identifiers. TCRdb fed the PCR reads into MiXCR, producing one record per CDR3 protein. The top ten hold roughly 3% of the sample, which has 150,000 to 200,000 distinct CDR3 sequences, roughly 6.8% seen once.

This TCR was sampled from a human donor who donated a stem cell graft to a child with Wiskott-Aldrich syndrome. The specimen comprised PBMCs from the stem cell graft donor, sampled from the stem cell graft. The chain has TRBV27 and TRBJ2-1; 12 positions match TRBD2. CDR3 amino acids: CASSLRLAGAYNEQFF. The CDR3 DNA is TGTGCCAGCAGTTTACGACTAGCGGGGGCCTACAATGAGCAGTTCTTC.